The present TCR beta chain was sequenced within a study of CD8 T cells in ankylosing spondylitis. Study-level points and caveats: Characteristic of ankylosing spondylitis blood, it appeared, was a TCR beta motif comprising roughly 8 highly homologous variants. Reportedly, matched ankylosing spondylitis synovial fluid was significantly enriched for disease-linked clones.

This clonotype has ten or more counts. What it binds is unknown. The CDR3 has 13 amino acids. V shed 6 bases and J 4 bases; nucleotides not matched to a gene: 0. Germline loops: CDR1 MDHEN, CDR2 SYDVKM. Libraries of TCR beta came from quantitative 5'-RACE with molecular barcodes. TCRdb redid the calling of the 5' RACE reads with MiXCR, one entry per CDR3 protein. There are about 400,000 distinct CDR3 sequences in the sample; around 20% occur only once, and roughly 13% lies in the top ten. The chain recombines TRBV28 with TRBJ2-1, with 10 bases aligning to TRBD2. The receptor's source is a male donor with ankylosing spondylitis or in good health (not recorded which). The sample comprised blood, either unsorted or a sorted T cell fraction (not recorded which). The CDR3 DNA reads TGTGCCAGCAGACTAGCGGGATACAATGAGCAGTTCTTC. Its protein is CASRLAGYNEQFF.